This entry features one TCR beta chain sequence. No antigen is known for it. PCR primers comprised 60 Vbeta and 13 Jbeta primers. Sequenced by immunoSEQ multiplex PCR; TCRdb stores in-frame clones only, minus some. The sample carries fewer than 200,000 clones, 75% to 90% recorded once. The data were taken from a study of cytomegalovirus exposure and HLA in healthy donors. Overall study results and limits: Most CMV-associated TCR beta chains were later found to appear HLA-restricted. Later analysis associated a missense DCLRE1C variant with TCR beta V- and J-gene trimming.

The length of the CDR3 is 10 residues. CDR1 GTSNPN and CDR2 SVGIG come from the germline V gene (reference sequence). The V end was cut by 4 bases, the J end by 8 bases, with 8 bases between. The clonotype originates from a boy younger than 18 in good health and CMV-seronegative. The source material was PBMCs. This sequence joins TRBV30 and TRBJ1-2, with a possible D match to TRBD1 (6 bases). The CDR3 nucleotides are TGTGCCTGGACAGGGGACGGCTACACCTTC. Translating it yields CAWTGDGYTF.